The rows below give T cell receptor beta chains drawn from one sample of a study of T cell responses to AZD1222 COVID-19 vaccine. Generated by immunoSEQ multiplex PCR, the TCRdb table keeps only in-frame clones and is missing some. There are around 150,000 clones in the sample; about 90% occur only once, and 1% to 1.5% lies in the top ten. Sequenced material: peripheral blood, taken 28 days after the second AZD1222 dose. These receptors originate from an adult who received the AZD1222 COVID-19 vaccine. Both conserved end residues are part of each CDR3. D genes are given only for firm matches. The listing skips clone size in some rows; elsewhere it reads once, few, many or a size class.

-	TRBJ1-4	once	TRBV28	TGTGCCAGCAGAAACCAGGGCAGAAGTGAAAAACTGTTTTTT	CASRNQGRSEKLFF
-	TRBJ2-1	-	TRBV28	TGTGCCAGCAGTACGGAAGGGACTCACAATGAGCAGTTCTTC	CASSTEGTHNEQFF
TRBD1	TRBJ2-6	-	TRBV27	TGTGCCAGCACCTCCGGGACAGGGGGCTACGGGGCCAACGTCCTGACTTTC	CASTSGTGGYGANVLTF
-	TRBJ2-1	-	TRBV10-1	TGCGCCAGCAGTGAGTCGCTTAGCCAAGCCTCCCAGAATGAGCAGTTCTTC	CASSESLSQASQNEQFF
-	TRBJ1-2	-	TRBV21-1	TGTGCCAGCAGCGAGGGCGGTGTACAGGGGGCGCACTATGGCTACACCTTC	CASSEGGVQGAHYGYTF
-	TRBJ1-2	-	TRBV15	TGTGCCACCAGCAGGAAGGCGGCAGGGGTATCTGGCTACACCTTC	CATSRKAAGVSGYTF
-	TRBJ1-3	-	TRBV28	TGTGCCAGCAGTTCCGAGGGGAAAACCATATATTTT	CASSSEGKTIYF
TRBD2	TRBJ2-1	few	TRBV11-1	TGTGCCAGCAGCTTCGGGAGGAATTACAATGAGCAGTTCTTC	CASSFGRNYNEQFF
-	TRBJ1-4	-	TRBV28	TGTGCCAGCAGTTCCCGGACTCGTACGAACGAAAAACTGTTTTTT	CASSSRTRTNEKLFF
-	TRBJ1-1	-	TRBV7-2	TGTGCCTCCCGAGGGGCGCTAATGAACACTGAAGCTTTCTTT	CASRGALMNTEAFF
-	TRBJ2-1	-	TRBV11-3	TGTGCCAGCAGCTCTGCCAGGGGAGCGCCCTACAATGAGCAGTTCTTC	CASSSARGAPYNEQFF
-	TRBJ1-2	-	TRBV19	TGTGCCAGTAGTATTGGCCACGGGGTCGTGTTTGGCTACACCTTC	CASSIGHGVVFGYTF
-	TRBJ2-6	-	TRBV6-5	TGTGCCAGCAGTTACTCAGAGGGCTCTGGGGCCAACGTCCTGACTTTC	CASSYSEGSGANVLTF
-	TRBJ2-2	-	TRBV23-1	TGCGCCAGCAGCTTGGGCCGCCGGAAGTCCGGGGAGCTGTTTTTT	CASSLGRRKSGELFF
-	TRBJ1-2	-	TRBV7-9	TGTGCCAGCAGTACCACGAGGCCTAAGGCCATTTCAGGGGGCTACACCTTC	CASSTTRPKAISGGYTF
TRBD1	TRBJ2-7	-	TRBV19	TGCCGACCGGGACAGGGGCACGAGCAGTACTTC	CRPGQGHEQYF
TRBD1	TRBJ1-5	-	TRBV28	TGTGCCAGCAGAGAGACAGGGTTTCAGCCCCAGCATTTT	CASRETGFQPQHF